This entry concerns a single TCR beta chain. This sample stems from a study of blood T cell repertoires in COVID-19. Overall study context: The origin of the acute and convalescent COVID-19 samples was the United States, Italy and Spain. The analysed material was cDNA or gDNA that came from T cells, B-cell-depleted T cells, or PBMCs.

The table came from immunoSEQ multiplex PCR; TCRdb's copy has only in-frame clones and leaves some out. The sample carries approximately 190,000 clones, roughly nine tenths recorded once. The trim removed 4 bases at V and 14 bases at J, leaving 16 bases unmatched. Per the germline V gene, CDR1 is MNHEY and CDR2 is SMNVEV (reference sequence). The length of the CDR3 is 14 residues. The sequencing input was peripheral blood. This TCR derives from a man aged 55 to 70 with active or convalescent COVID-19. V usage is TRBV27 and J usage is TRBJ1-2; 7 bases are a match to TRBD1. CDR3 DNA sequence: TGTGCCAGCAGTTCCGACGGACAGGCTAAGGGGCTGACCTTC. This sequence encodes CASSSDGQAKGLTF.